The 3 T cell receptor beta chains below were found in one sample sequenced in a study of cytomegalovirus exposure and HLA in healthy donors. In the PCR, 60 Vbeta and 13 Jbeta primers were used. The table came from immunoSEQ multiplex PCR; TCRdb's copy has only in-frame clones and leaves some out. The data show 130,000 to 150,000 clones, roughly 66% seen once. The sequenced sample was PBMCs. Receptors were obtained from a woman aged 18-30 years in good health and CMV-seronegative.

The rearrangement links TRBV4-3 to TRBJ2-1, with 7 bases fitting TRBD2. Germline V lookup: CDR1 LGHNA, CDR2 YSLEER. The CDR3 loop spans 13 amino acids. With 4 bases clipped from V and 6 bases from J, the junction kept 3 bases outside the gene matches. The CDR3 DNA reads as TGCGCCAGCAGCCCGACTAGCCGCAATGAGCAGTTCTTC. Protein product: CASSPTSRNEQFF.

Only a few counts were recorded for this clone. The chain employs TRBV21-1 and TRBJ2-3; the DNA was not compared with TRBD2, the D call given in the table. TRBV21-1 is a recognized pseudogene. This CDR3 spans 17 amino acids. The CDR3 here is CASSKTEFTQSTDTQYF. The CDR3 DNA reads TGTGCCAGCAGCAAAACTGAGTTCACTCAAAGCACAGATACGCAGTATTTT.

V gene TRBV2 combines with J gene TRBJ1-5; weak D call: TRBD1 (6 bases). This CDR3 has 14 amino acids. Trimming removed 3 bases at V and 4 bases at J, with 10 bases between. Germline V lookup: CDR1 SNHLY, CDR2 FYNNEI. This CDR3 is CASSDRGLNQPQHF. In DNA form, the CDR3 reads TGTGCCAGCAGTGACAGGGGCCTAAATCAGCCCCAGCATTTT.